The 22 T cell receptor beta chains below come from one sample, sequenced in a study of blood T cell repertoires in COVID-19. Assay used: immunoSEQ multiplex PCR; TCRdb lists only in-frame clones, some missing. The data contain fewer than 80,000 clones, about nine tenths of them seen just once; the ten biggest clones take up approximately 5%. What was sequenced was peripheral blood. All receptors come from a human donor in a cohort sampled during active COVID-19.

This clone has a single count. Here the CDR3 DNA reads TGCGCCAGCCATCAGAGGAGCGGCCGCACAGATACGCAGTATTTT. Its translation: CASHQRSGRTDTQYF. This chain joins TRBV5-1 and TRBJ2-3, with D perhaps TRBD2 (5 bases). There are 15 residues in the CDR3. The V gene lost 7 bases and the J gene lost 1 base, with 16 bases spanning the gap. Germline CDR1 reads SGHRS; CDR2 reads YFSETQ.

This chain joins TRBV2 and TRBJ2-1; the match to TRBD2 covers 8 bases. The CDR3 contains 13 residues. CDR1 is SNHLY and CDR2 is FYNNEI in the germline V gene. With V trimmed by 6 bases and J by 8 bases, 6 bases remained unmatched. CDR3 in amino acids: CASRGLALDEQFF. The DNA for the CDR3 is TGTGCCAGCAGAGGACTAGCCCTCGATGAGCAGTTCTTC.

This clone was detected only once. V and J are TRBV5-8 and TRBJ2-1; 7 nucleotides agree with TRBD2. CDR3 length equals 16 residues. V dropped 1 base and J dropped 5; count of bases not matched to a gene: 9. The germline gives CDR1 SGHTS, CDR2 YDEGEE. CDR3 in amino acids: CASSLREGINDNEQFF. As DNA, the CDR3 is TGTGCCAGCAGCTTGAGGGAGGGGATTAACGACAATGAGCAGTTCTTC.

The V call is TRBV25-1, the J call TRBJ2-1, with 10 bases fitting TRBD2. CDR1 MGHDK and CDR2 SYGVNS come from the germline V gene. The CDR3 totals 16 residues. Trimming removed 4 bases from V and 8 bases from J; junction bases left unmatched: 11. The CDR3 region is CASSAVPSGSRDEQFF. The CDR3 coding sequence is TGTGCCAGCAGTGCAGTCCCTAGCGGGAGTAGGGATGAGCAGTTCTTC.

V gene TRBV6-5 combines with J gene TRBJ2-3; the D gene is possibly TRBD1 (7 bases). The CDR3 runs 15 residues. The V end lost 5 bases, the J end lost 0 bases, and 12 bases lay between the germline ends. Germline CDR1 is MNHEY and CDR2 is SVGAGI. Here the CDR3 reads CASSRGTASTDTQYF. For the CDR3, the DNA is TGTGCCAGCAGTCGGGGGACAGCTAGCACAGATACGCAGTATTTT.

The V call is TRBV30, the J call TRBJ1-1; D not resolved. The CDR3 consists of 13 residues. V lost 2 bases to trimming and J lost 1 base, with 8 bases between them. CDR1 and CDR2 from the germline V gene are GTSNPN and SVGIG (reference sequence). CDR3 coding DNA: TGTGCCTGGAGTCCTTCGGGGAACACTGAAGCTTTCTTT. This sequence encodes CAWSPSGNTEAFF.

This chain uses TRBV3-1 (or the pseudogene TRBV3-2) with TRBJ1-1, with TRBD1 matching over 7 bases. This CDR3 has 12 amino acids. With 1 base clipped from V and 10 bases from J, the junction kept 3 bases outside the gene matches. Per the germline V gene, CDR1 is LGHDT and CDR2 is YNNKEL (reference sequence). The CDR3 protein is CASSQAGQRAFF. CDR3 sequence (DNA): TGTGCCAGCAGCCAAGCGGGACAGAGAGCTTTCTTT.

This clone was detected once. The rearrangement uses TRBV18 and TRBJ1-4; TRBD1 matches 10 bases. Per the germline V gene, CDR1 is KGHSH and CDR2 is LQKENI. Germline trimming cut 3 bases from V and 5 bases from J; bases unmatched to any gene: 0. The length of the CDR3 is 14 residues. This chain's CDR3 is CASSPGQGNEKLFF. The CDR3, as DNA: TGTGCCAGCTCACCGGGACAGGGGAATGAAAAACTGTTTTTT.

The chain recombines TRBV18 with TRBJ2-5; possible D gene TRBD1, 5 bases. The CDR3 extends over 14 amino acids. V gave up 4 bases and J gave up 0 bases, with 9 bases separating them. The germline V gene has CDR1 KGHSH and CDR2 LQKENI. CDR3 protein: CASSLQANQETQYF. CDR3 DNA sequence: TGTGCCAGCTCACTACAGGCGAACCAAGAGACCCAGTACTTC.

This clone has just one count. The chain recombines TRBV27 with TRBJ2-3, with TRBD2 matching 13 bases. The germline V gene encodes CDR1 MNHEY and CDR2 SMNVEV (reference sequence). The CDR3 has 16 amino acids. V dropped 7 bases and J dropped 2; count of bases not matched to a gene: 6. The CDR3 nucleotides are TGTGCCAGCATGATTGGGACTAGCGGGAACACAGATACGCAGTATTTT. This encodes CASMIGTSGNTDTQYF.

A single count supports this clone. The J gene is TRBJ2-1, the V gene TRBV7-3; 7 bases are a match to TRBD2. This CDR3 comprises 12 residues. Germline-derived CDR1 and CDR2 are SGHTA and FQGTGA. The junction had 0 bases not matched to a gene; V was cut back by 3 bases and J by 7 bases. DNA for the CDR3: TGTGCCAGCAGCTTTAGCGGGAATGAGCAGTTCTTC. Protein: CASSFSGNEQFF. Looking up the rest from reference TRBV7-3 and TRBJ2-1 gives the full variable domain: GAGVSQTPSNKVTEKGKYVELRCDPISGHTALYWYRQSLGQGPEFLIYFQGTGAADDSGLPNDRFFAVRPEGSVSTLKIQRTERGDSAVYLCASSFSGNEQFFGPGTRLTVL.

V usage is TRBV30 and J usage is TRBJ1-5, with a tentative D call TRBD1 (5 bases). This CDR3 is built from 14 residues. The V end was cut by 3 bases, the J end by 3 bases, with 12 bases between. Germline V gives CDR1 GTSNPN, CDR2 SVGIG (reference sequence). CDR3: CAWSQGGDNQPQHF. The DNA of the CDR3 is TGTGCCTGGAGCCAGGGAGGGGACAATCAGCCCCAGCATTTT.

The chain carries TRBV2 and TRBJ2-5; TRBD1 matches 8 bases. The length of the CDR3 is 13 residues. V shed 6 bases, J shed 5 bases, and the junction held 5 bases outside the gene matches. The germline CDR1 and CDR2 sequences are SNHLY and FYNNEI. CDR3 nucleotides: TGTGCCAGCAGGCTGACAGGGGTCGAGACCCAGTACTTC. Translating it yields CASRLTGVETQYF.

In DNA, the CDR3 is TGTGCCAGCACGGGAGGGGAAAAACTGTTTTTT. As protein: CASTGGEKLFF. This chain uses TRBV2 with TRBJ1-4, with no clear D. The V gene's germline CDR1 is SNHLY and CDR2 FYNNEI. The CDR3 has 11 amino acids. Trimming took 7 bases from V and 8 from J, leaving 8 bases between them. The variable domain in full, completed from reference TRBV2 and TRBJ1-4, reads EPEVTQTPSHQVTQMGQEVILRCVPISNHLYFYWYRQILGQKVEFLVSFYNNEISEKSEIFDDQFSVERPDGSNFTLKIRSTKLEDSAMYFCASTGGEKLFFGSGTQLSVL.

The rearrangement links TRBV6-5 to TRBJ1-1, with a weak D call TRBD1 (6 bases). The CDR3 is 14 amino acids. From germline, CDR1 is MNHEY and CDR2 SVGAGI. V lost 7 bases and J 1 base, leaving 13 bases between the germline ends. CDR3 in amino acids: CASKTGFGNTEAFF. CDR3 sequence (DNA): TGTGCCAGCAAAACAGGGTTTGGGAACACTGAAGCTTTCTTT.

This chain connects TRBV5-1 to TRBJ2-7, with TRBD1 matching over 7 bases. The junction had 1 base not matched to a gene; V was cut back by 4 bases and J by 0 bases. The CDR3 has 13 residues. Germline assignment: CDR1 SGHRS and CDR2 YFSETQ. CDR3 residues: CASSGDSSYEQYF. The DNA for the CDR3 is TGCGCCAGCAGCGGGGACAGCTCCTACGAGCAGTACTTC.

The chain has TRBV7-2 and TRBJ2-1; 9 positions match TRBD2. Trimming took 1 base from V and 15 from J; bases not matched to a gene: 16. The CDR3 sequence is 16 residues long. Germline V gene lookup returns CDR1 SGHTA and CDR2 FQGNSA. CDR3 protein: CASSLGLAALTMGSFF. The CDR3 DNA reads TGTGCCAGCAGCTTAGGACTAGCGGCCCTTACAATGGGCTCGTTCTTC.

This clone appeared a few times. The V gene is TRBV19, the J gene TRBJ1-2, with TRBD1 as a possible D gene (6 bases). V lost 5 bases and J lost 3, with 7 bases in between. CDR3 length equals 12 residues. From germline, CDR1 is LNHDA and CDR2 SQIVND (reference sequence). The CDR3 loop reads CASSRQDYGYTF. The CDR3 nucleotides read TGTGCCAGTAGTCGACAGGACTATGGCTACACCTTC.

CDR3 nucleotides: TGTGCCAGCAGCCCGGGCAATCAGCCCCAGCATTTT. This translates into CASSPGNQPQHF. V and J are TRBV3-1 (or the pseudogene TRBV3-2) and TRBJ1-5; D is undetermined. V was pared by 4 bases and J by 2 bases, with 3 bases between. This CDR3 has 12 residues. Looked up from germline, CDR1 is LGHDT and CDR2 is YNNKEL (reference sequence).

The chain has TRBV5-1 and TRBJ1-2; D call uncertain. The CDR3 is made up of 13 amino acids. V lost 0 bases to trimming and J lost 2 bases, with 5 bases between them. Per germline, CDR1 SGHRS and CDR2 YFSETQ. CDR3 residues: CASSLAPNYGYTF. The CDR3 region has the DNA TGCGCCAGCAGCTTGGCCCCGAACTATGGCTACACCTTC. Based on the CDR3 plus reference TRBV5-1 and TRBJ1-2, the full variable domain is KAGVTQTPRYLIKTRGQQVTLSCSPISGHRSVSWYQQTPGQGLQFLFEYFSETQRNKGNFPGRFSGRQFSNSRSEMNVSTLELGDSALYLCASSLAPNYGYTFGSGTRLTVV.

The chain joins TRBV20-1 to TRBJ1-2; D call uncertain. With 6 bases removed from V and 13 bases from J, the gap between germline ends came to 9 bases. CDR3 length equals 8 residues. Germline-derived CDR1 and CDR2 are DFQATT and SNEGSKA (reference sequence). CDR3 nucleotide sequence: TGCAGTGCCCGGGGTGGCACCTTC. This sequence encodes CSARGGTF.

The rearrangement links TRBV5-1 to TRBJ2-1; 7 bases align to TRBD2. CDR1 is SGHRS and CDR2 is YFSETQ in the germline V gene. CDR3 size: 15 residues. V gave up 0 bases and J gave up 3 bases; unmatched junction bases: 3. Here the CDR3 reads CASSLAPSGYNEQFF. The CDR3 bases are TGCGCCAGCAGCTTGGCTCCTAGCGGCTACAATGAGCAGTTCTTC.